Reported below is one TCR beta chain. The target antigen is unknown. Clones were sequenced by immunoSEQ multiplex PCR, and TCRdb holds only the in-frame ones, with some missing. The repertoire consists of about 29,000 clones, with roughly 87% occurring once and the leading ten covering 50%. CDR1 is LNHDA and CDR2 is SQIVND in the germline V gene (reference sequence). The CDR3 is 15 residues long. Trimming removed 3 bases from V and 4 bases from J, with 12 bases in between. The data were taken from a study of lymphopenia after photon versus proton radiotherapy. General study findings and limits: A bigger post-nadir fall in TCR diversity correlated inversely with survival time in deceased patients. Post-nadir diversity loss with photons came from oligoclonal expansion, particularly CD8+ Temra cells. Better survival with proton therapy was suggested as possible, not demonstrated. Photon-treated patients lost naive T cells and TCR diversity; proton-treated stayed stable.

This TCR was recovered from a woman aged 55-70 years with cholangiocarcinoma. Some clones in this sample may be carry-over from other donors' samples. The gene calls are TRBV19 and TRBJ1-4, with D perhaps matching TRBD1 (5 bases). The sequencing used peripheral blood, collected from a patient treated with proton-based radiotherapy. The CDR3 coding sequence is TGTGCCAGTAGTATGGTGCAGGGTTATAATGAAAAACTGTTTTTT. It codes for CASSMVQGYNEKLFF.